This T cell receptor beta chain was identified in a study of blood T cell repertoires in COVID-19 (TCRdb year 2020). Looking at the study overall: The collaborator samples originated in the United States, Italy and Spain and spanned the acute and convalescent phases of COVID-19. The material from the prospective study consisted of cDNA or gDNA derived from T cells, B-cell-depleted T cells, or PBMCs. The repertoires were released in a freely available public database meant as a resource for research on the immune response to SARS-CoV-2. The dataset comprised deeply sampled blood TCRbeta repertoires from subjects exposed to, actively infected with, or recovered from COVID-19. Nearly every sample came with metadata listing a de-identified subject ID, COVID-19 status, age in years and sex. Samples were obtained from the ongoing ImmuneRACE study (first 160 participants) and from about 1,300 subjects provided by 6 global collaborators. Where HLA class I and class II types were available, the types were taken from metadata supplied by the sample provider, not from assay-based typing. Summary of the overall study and its limitations: The amount of clinical and demographic metadata varied by source and participant and was provided uncurated.

The germline V and J ends show losses of 6 bases and 14 bases respectively, and no gene match explains 5 bases of the junction. As encoded in the germline V gene, CDR1 is MNHEY while CDR2 is SVGAGI. The CDR3 runs 12 residues from the cysteine to the phenylalanine. Solely the CDR3 DNA is kept, with 36 bases framed from the first base. Collaborating institutions collected whole blood in K2EDTA tubes following their own protocols. For TCRbeta analysis, collaborator samples were shipped as frozen whole blood, as isolated PBMCs, or as DNA extracted from either sample type. Turning to this clone: Its antigen has not been determined. Within one base of it there is no much larger clone, and no base qualities were kept.

TCRbeta CDR3 regions were amplified from genomic DNA by means of the immunoSEQ Assay, a bias-controlled multiplex PCR. Under the source paper's analysis protocol: The number of nucleated cells in each sample was estimated by amplification of reference gene primers within the assay. Sequence reads were collapsed and filtered to measure the absolute abundance of every unique TCRbeta CDR3 rearrangement. For each sample, productive Simpson clonality was calculated as the square root of Simpson's diversity index across productive rearrangements. Imported from immuneACCESS, the table was reduced by TCRdb to in-frame sequences with V and J called. These copies leave out some clones; in studies compared against another copy, an unresolved V gene accounts for under half, and the cause of the remainder is not known. The V and J calls and the clone size are those of that table, but D and trimming were determined from the DNA. In this sample the table shows about 68,000 clones, about three quarters of which occur a single time. Jointly, the top ten make up roughly a quarter of the sample.

The sequence links TRBV6-5 to TRBJ1-6, with 9 bases matching TRBD1. The sequence derives from a human donor in a cohort sampled during active COVID-19. Sequencing was done on a sample of peripheral blood. The base sequence is TGTGCCAGCAGATTCGGGACAGGGACCCTCCACTTT. This codes for CASRFGTGTLHF.